This is a list of T cell receptor beta chains from one sample in a study of response to subunit inactivated influenza vaccine. TCRdb itself ran the RT-PCR reads through MiXCR, one entry per CDR3 protein. The sample lists approximately 490,000 distinct CDR3 sequences, roughly 7.9% occurring once. The sample was PBMCs from blood, taken less than 30 months after vaccination. These receptor sequences come from a man aged 50 to 69 who received an inactivated influenza vaccine. The CDR3 runs from the conserved cysteine through the conserved F or W. A D gene is named only where the DNA matches it firmly. Expanded clones get a size class; other rows say once, few or many, or leave the size out.

clone_size j_call d_call v_call cdr3_aa cdr3_nt
few TRBJ2-7 TRBD1 TRBV20-1 CSAKTGTGDYEQYF TGCAGTGCAAAAACCGGGACAGGTGACTACGAGCAGTACTTC
few TRBJ1-2 . TRBV6-2/TRBV6-3 CASSYLANYGYTF TGTGCCAGCAGTTACCTCGCCAACTATGGCTACACCTTC
many TRBJ2-1 TRBD2 TRBV27 CASSLGLAVSYNEQFF TGTGCCAGCAGTTTGGGACTAGCGGTGTCCTACAATGAGCAGTTCTTC
. TRBJ2-3 TRBD2 TRBV4-2 CASSQELAGVADTQYF TGTGCCAGCAGCCAAGAACTAGCGGGAGTCGCAGATACGCAGTATTTT
many TRBJ1-1 . TRBV7-2 CASSLTSHTEAFF TGTGCCAGCAGCCTTACATCCCACACTGAAGCTTTCTTT
many TRBJ2-3 . TRBV7-2 CASSLGRSPSTDTQYF TGTGCCAGCAGCTTAGGAAGAAGCCCGAGCACAGATACGCAGTATTTT
. TRBJ2-1 . TRBV29-1 CSVGPGRDEQFF TGCAGCGTGGGGCCAGGGCGGGATGAGCAGTTCTTC
many TRBJ1-2 . TRBV4-1 CASSPTEFYGYTF TGCGCCAGCAGCCCGACCGAATTCTATGGCTACACCTTC
many TRBJ2-5 TRBD1 TRBV20-1 CSARPYDRVGETQYF TGCAGTGCTAGACCTTACGACAGGGTTGGAGAGACCCAGTACTTC
few TRBJ2-7 . TRBV5-1 CASSLTGLYEQYF TGCGCCAGCAGCTTGACGGGGCTCTACGAGCAGTACTTC
many TRBJ2-3 TRBD2 TRBV10-3 CAISGASGRTQYF TGTGCCATCAGTGGGGCTAGCGGGAGGACGCAGTATTTT
many TRBJ1-3 . TRBV5-1 CASSSVTGYSGNTIYF TGCGCCAGCAGCTCAGTTACAGGGTACTCTGGAAACACCATATATTTT
. TRBJ2-3 . TRBV24-1 CATSEVSTDTQYF TGTGCCACCAGTGAGGTGAGCACAGATACGCAGTATTTT
. TRBJ2-1 TRBD2 TRBV6-2/TRBV6-3 CASTPGLAGGRRDEQFF TGTGCCAGCACCCCGGGACTAGCGGGAGGGAGAAGGGATGAGCAGTTCTTC
. TRBJ1-5 . TRBV4-3 CASSQFRVSNQPQHF TGCGCCAGCAGCCAATTCAGGGTGAGCAATCAGCCCCAGCATTTT
. TRBJ2-3 . TRBV6-5 CASSYVANTDTQYF TGTGCCAGCAGTTACGTGGCTAACACAGATACGCAGTATTTT
many TRBJ2-2 . TRBV28 CASTRRGANTGELFF TGTGCCAGCACCCGAAGGGGCGCGAACACCGGGGAGCTGTTTTTT
many TRBJ2-7 . TRBV25-1 CASSENYEQYF TGTGCCAGCAGTGAGAACTACGAGCAGTACTTC
few TRBJ2-1 TRBD2 TRBV6-1 CASNSGGDYNEQFF TGTGCCAGCAATAGCGGGGGGGACTACAATGAGCAGTTCTTC
. TRBJ2-1 TRBD1 TRBV7-7 CASSPGTGGDEQFF TGTGCTAGCAGCCCCGGGACAGGGGGTGATGAGCAGTTCTTC
. TRBJ2-3 . TRBV20-1 CSASALHRVTQYF TGCAGTGCTAGCGCGCTACATCGCGTTACGCAGTATTTT
few TRBJ1-1 . TRBV7-2 CASSLKGGLLPEAFF TGTGCCAGCAGCTTAAAAGGAGGGCTCCTCCCCGAAGCTTTCTTT
few TRBJ2-7 . TRBV7-6 CASSPSDSLSYEQYF TGTGCCAGCAGCCCGTCGGACAGCCTCTCCTACGAGCAGTACTTC
few TRBJ2-7 . TRBV9 CASSVRAMGHEQYF TGTGCCAGCAGCGTAAGGGCAATGGGCCACGAGCAGTACTTC
few TRBJ2-3 TRBD2 TRBV7-2 CASGQAGGTADTQYF TGTGCCAGCGGTCAAGCGGGGGGGACCGCAGATACGCAGTATTTT
. TRBJ2-2 TRBD1 TRBV20-1 CSARDHRGVGTGELFF TGCAGTGCTAGAGATCACAGGGGCGTGGGCACCGGGGAGCTGTTTTTT
. TRBJ2-1 . TRBV10-3 CAISGSGGEQFF TGTGCCATCAGTGGCAGCGGCGGTGAGCAGTTCTTC
few TRBJ2-7 TRBD1 TRBV20-1 CSARVTGGAWEQYF TGCAGTGCTAGAGTTACAGGGGGCGCATGGGAGCAGTACTTC
. TRBJ2-3 . TRBV7-9 CASTQGDSSTDTQYF TGTGCCAGCACGCAGGGTGACTCTAGCACAGATACGCAGTATTTT
. TRBJ2-3 . TRBV2 CASSERVAGVVNTQYF TGTGCCAGCAGTGAACGCGTGGCAGGGGTAGTGAATACGCAGTATTTT
few TRBJ1-5 . TRBV28 CASSDGQSYQPQHF TGTGCCAGCAGTGACGGACAGTCCTATCAGCCCCAGCATTTT
few TRBJ2-7 TRBD2 TRBV5-6 CASSDGRPDEQYF TGTGCCAGCAGCGACGGGAGGCCGGACGAGCAGTACTTC
few TRBJ2-3 TRBD2 TRBV29-1 CSVEDLAGVPTDTQYF TGCAGCGTTGAAGATCTGGCGGGAGTCCCCACAGATACGCAGTATTTT
. TRBJ2-7 TRBD2 TRBV20-1 CSARGAGRGARYEQYF TGCAGTGCTAGGGGCGCTGGGCGGGGGGCCCGCTACGAGCAGTACTTC
many TRBJ2-7 . TRBV5-6 CASSADTDYEQYF TGTGCCAGCAGCGCGGACACGGACTACGAGCAGTACTTC
many TRBJ2-5 . TRBV9 CASSVGNGNQETQYF TGTGCCAGCAGCGTAGGTAACGGGAACCAAGAGACCCAGTACTTC
. TRBJ1-1 TRBD1 TRBV7-8 CASTPQGALMAEAFF TGTGCCAGCACCCCACAGGGGGCGCTGATGGCTGAAGCTTTCTTT
few TRBJ1-1 . TRBV2 CASSDGGGDTEAFF TGTGCCAGCAGTGATGGGGGTGGGGACACTGAAGCTTTCTTT
. TRBJ2-2 TRBD2 TRBV15 CATSRDVAGGPDTGELFF TGTGCCACCAGCAGAGATGTTGCGGGAGGGCCCGACACCGGGGAGCTGTTTTTT
. TRBJ2-3 TRBD1 TRBV3-1 CASSRRGQGGSTQYF TGTGCCAGCAGCCGTCGGGGACAGGGTGGTTCTACGCAGTATTTT
many TRBJ2-3 TRBD2 TRBV5-1 CASSFTQAGSTDTQYF TGCGCCAGCAGCTTTACCCAAGCGGGGAGCACAGATACGCAGTATTTT
. TRBJ2-3 . TRBV20-1 CSVLSHTQYF TGCAGTGTTTTAAGCCATACGCAGTATTTT
few TRBJ2-2 . TRBV11-3 CASSSFESTGELFF TGTGCCAGCAGCTCATTTGAGAGCACCGGGGAGCTGTTTTTT
many TRBJ2-1 . TRBV6-1 CASRPSRRRNNEQFF TGTGCCAGCAGGCCCTCTCGGCGGCGAAACAATGAGCAGTTCTTC
few TRBJ1-1 . TRBV3-1 CASSHAARGTEAFF TGTGCCAGCAGCCATGCCGCGCGGGGCACTGAAGCTTTCTTT
many TRBJ2-7 . TRBV10-3 CAVSDSAYEQYF TGTGCCGTCTCGGACTCAGCCTACGAGCAGTACTTC
many TRBJ1-5 . TRBV24-1 CATATDNQPQHF TGTGCCACCGCGACAGACAATCAGCCCCAGCATTTT